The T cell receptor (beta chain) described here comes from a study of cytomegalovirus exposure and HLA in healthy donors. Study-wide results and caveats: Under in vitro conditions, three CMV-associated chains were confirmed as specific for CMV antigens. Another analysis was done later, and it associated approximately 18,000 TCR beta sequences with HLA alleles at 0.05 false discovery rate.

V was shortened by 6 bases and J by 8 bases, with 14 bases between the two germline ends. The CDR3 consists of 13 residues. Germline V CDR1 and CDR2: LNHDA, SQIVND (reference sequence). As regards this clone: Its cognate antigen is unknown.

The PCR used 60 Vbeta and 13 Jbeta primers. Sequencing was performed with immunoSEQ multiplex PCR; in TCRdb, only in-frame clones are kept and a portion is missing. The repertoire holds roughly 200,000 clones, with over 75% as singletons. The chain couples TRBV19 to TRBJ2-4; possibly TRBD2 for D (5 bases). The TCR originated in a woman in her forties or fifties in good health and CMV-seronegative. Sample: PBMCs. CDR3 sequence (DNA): TGTGCCAGTAGAGGGCCTTACGGGGACATTCAGTACTTC. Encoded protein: CASRGPYGDIQYF.